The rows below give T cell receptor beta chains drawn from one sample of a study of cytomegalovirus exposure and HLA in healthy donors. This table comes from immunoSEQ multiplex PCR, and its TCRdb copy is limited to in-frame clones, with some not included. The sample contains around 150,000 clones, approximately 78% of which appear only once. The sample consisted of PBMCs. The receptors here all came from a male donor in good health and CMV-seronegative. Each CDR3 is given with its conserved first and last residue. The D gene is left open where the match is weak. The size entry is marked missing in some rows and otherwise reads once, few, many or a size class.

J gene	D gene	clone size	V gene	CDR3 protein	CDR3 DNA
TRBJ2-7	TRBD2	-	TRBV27	CASSLSLAPLGEQYF	TGTGCCAGCAGTTTGTCACTAGCGCCCTTGGGGGAGCAGTACTTC
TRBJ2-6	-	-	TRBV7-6	CASSSAPSGANVLTF	TGTGCCAGCAGCTCAGCCCCTTCTGGGGCCAACGTCCTGACTTTC
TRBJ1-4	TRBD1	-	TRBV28	CASSMLGTANEKLFF	TGTGCCAGCAGTATGCTCGGGACAGCTAATGAAAAACTGTTTTTT
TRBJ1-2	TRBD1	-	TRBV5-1	CASSLRDRGYTF	TGCGCCAGCAGCCTCCGGGACAGGGGTTACACCTTC
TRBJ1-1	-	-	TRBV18	CASSTTLNTEAFF	TGTGCCAGCTCTACCACTTTGAACACTGAAGCTTTCTTT
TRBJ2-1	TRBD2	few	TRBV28	CASSPGLAGFGDEQFF	TGTGCCAGCAGTCCGGGACTAGCGGGATTCGGGGATGAGCAGTTCTTC
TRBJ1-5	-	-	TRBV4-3	CASSRDGQNQPQHF	TGCGCCAGCAGCCGAGATGGACAGAATCAGCCCCAGCATTTT
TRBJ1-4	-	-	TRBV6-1	CASSEWVADQSTNEKLFF	TGTGCCAGCAGTGAATGGGTGGCGGATCAATCGACTAATGAAAAACTGTTTTTT
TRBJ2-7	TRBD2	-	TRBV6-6	CASSSFSGSSYEQYF	TGTGCCAGCAGTTCCTTTAGCGGGAGCTCCTACGAGCAGTACTTC
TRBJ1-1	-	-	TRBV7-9	CASSLEGFSTEAFF	TGTGCCAGCAGCCTGGAGGGGTTCAGCACTGAAGCTTTCTTT
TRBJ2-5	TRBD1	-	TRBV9	CASSVAPLGGLGKETQYF	TGTGCCAGCAGCGTAGCTCCACTAGGGGGCTTAGGAAAAGAGACCCAGTACTTC
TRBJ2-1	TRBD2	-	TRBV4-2	CASSQDARTSGSNEQFF	TGTGCCAGCAGCCAAGATGCCCGGACTAGCGGGAGCAATGAGCAGTTCTTC
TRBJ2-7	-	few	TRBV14	CASSQGLLGYEQYF	TGTGCCAGCAGCCAAGGGCTACTAGGATACGAGCAGTACTTC
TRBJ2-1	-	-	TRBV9	CASSVEKPGDPNEQFF	TGTGCCAGCAGCGTAGAGAAGCCGGGAGATCCCAATGAGCAGTTCTTC
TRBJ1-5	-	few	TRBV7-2	CASSPGEFNQPQHF	TGTGCCAGCAGCCCGGGGGAGTTCAATCAGCCCCAGCATTTT
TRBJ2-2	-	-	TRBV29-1	CSGGRGNTGELFF	TGCAGTGGGGGCAGGGGCAACACCGGGGAGCTGTTTTTT
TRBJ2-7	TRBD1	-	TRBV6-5	CASSYSDRGSSYEQYF	TGTGCCAGCAGTTACTCGGACAGGGGGAGCTCCTACGAGCAGTACTTC
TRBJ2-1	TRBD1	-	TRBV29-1	CSLGQFSEQFF	TGCAGCCTGGGACAGTTCAGTGAGCAGTTCTTC
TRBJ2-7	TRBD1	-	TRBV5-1	CASSSGQGIYEQYF	TGCGCCAGCAGCTCCGGACAGGGTATCTACGAGCAGTACTTC
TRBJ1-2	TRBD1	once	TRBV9	CASSLKQGGDYGYTF	TGTGCCAGCAGCTTAAAACAGGGGGGAGACTATGGCTACACCTTC
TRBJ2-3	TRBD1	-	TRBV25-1	CASSGTGPRSDTQYF	TGTGCCAGCAGTGGGACAGGTCCCCGGTCAGATACGCAGTATTTT
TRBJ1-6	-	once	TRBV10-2	CASSGVVVGPGSPLHF	TGCGCCAGCAGTGGCGTGGTAGTGGGGCCCGGTTCACCCCTCCACTTT
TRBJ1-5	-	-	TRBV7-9	CASSSWENQPQHF	TGTGCCAGCAGCTCCTGGGAGAATCAGCCCCAGCATTTT
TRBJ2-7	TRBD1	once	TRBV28	CASSSPYRDRGRDEQYF	TGTGCCAGCAGTTCCCCTTATCGGGACAGGGGCCGGGACGAGCAGTACTTC
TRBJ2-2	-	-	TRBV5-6	CASSLVPTGELFF	TGTGCCAGCAGCTTGGTTCCAACCGGGGAGCTGTTTTTT
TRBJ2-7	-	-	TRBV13	CASSRQVYEQYF	TGTGCCAGCAGCAGACAAGTTTACGAGCAGTACTTC
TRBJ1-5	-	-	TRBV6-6	CASSYSGHREGQPQHF	TGTGCCAGCAGTTACTCGGGTCACAGGGAGGGTCAGCCCCAGCATTTT
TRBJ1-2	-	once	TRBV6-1	CASSVAGGYTF	TGTGCCAGCAGTGTGGCAGGGGGCTACACCTTC
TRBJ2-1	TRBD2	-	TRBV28	CASRSSGRSNEQFF	TGTGCCAGCAGGTCGAGCGGGAGATCGAATGAGCAGTTCTTC
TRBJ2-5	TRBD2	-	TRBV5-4	CASSWTSGAQETQYF	TGTGCCAGCAGCTGGACTAGCGGGGCTCAAGAGACCCAGTACTTC
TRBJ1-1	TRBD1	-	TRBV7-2	CASKDRQNTEAFF	TGTGCCAGCAAGGACAGGCAGAACACTGAAGCTTTCTTT
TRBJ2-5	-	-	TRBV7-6	CASSSSAGTQETQYF	TGTGCCAGCAGCTCGTCCGCGGGAACGCAAGAGACCCAGTACTTC
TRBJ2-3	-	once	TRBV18	CASSPPGTDTQYF	TGTGCCAGCTCACCCCCGGGGACAGATACGCAGTATTTT
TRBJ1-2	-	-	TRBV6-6	CASSYSSPPRVGYTF	TGTGCCAGCAGTTACTCGTCCCCTCCACGGGTTGGCTACACCTTC
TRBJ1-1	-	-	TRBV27	CASRKARGTEAFF	TGTGCCAGCAGAAAAGCCAGGGGTACTGAAGCTTTCTTT
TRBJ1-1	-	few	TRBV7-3	CASSSQGTEAFF	TGTGCCAGCAGCTCCCAGGGCACTGAAGCTTTCTTT
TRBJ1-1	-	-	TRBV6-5	CASSFLRGTEAFF	TGTGCCAGCAGCTTTTTGCGGGGGACTGAAGCTTTCTTT
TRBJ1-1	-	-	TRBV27	CASSFRALGRAFF	TGTGCCAGCAGTTTCCGGGCCTTGGGGAGAGCTTTCTTT
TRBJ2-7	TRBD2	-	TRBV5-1	CASRHTSAPSYEQYF	TGCGCCAGCAGGCACACTAGCGCGCCCTCCTACGAGCAGTACTTC
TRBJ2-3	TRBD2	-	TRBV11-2	CASSPWTSGVTDTQYF	TGTGCCAGCAGCCCCTGGACTAGCGGGGTCACAGATACGCAGTATTTT
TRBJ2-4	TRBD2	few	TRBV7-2	CASSTLTGGIGGAIQYF	TGTGCCAGCAGCACTCTGACGGGAGGGATAGGGGGTGCCATTCAGTACTTC
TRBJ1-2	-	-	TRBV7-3	CASSPGQEYGYTF	TGTGCCAGCAGCCCGGGACAAGAGTACGGCTACACCTTC
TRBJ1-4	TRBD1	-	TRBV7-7	CASSSLGQDSTNEKLFF	TGTGCTAGCAGCTCCCTCGGACAGGATTCAACTAATGAAAAACTGTTTTTT
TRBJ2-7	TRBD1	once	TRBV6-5	CASGTVPYEQYF	TGTGCCAGCGGGACAGTTCCCTACGAGCAGTACTTC
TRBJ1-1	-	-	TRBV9	CASSVDSKLGPNTEAFF	TGTGCCAGCAGCGTAGACAGCAAACTGGGGCCGAACACTGAAGCTTTCTTT
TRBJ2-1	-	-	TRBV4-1	CASSHTGTLNEQFF	TGCGCCAGCAGCCACACCGGGACTCTGAATGAGCAGTTCTTC
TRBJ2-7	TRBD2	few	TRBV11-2	CASSPIQRDRDYEQYF	TGTGCCAGCAGCCCAATCCAGCGGGACCGCGACTACGAGCAGTACTTC
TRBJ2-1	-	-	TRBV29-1	CSVGLPGGAYNEQFF	TGCAGCGTTGGTCTCCCTGGGGGCGCCTACAATGAGCAGTTCTTC